A selection of T cell receptor beta chains follows, all from one sample in a study of molecular identifiers for immune sequencing clone quantification. TCRdb called the PCR reads again in MiXCR, with one record for every CDR3 protein. There are roughly 65,000 distinct CDR3 sequences in the sample; 15% to 20% occur only once, and roughly 1.5% lies in the top ten. Sequenced input: naive CD8+ T cells from blood, with Jurkat cell RNA spiked in. Receptor source: a human donor in good health. Some libraries in this study had Jurkat cell RNA spiked in. Each CDR3 is given with its conserved first and last residue. Fields, in order: J gene, V gene, D gene, clone size, CDR3 DNA, CDR3 protein. A D gene is named only where the DNA matches it firmly. Some rows mark clone size as missing; the rest say once, few, many or name a class of expanded clone.

J: TRBJ2-7; V: TRBV5-1; D: -; size: -; DNA: TGCGCCAGCAGCCTCGAATGGGGGATTCACTACGAGCAGTACTTC; CDR3: CASSLEWGIHYEQYF
J: TRBJ2-1; V: TRBV4-1; D: -; size: many; DNA: TGCGCCAGCGCCTACTTTCATCTGGATGAGCAGTTCTTC; CDR3: CASAYFHLDEQFF
J: TRBJ1-1; V: TRBV18; D: -; size: many; DNA: TGTGCCAGCTCACCGCCCGGTTTGAACACTGAAGCTTTCTTT; CDR3: CASSPPGLNTEAFF
J: TRBJ2-7; V: TRBV27; D: TRBD2; size: many; DNA: TGTGCCAGCAGTTCGGGAGGGGGGGGCCACGAGCAGTACTTC; CDR3: CASSSGGGGHEQYF
J: TRBJ2-2; V: TRBV4-3; D: -; size: many; DNA: TGCGCCAGCAGCCAAGATATAACGGGAGTTGGTACCGGGGAGCTGTTTTTT; CDR3: CASSQDITGVGTGELFF
J: TRBJ2-2; V: TRBV19; D: TRBD2; size: -; DNA: TGTGCCAGTAGTTTGACTAGCGGGATGGCGAGTACCGGGGAGCTGTTTTTT; CDR3: CASSLTSGMASTGELFF
J: TRBJ1-5; V: TRBV27; D: TRBD1; size: -; DNA: TGTGCCAGTCAGGGGGGCAATACTCAGCCCCAGCATTTT; CDR3: CASQGGNTQPQHF
J: TRBJ2-7; V: TRBV28; D: -; size: many; DNA: TGTGCCAGCAGTTTACCGGACATCCCCTACGAGCAGTACTTC; CDR3: CASSLPDIPYEQYF
J: TRBJ2-2; V: TRBV7-3; D: -; size: -; DNA: TGTGCCAGCAGCCCGACCCTGACTATGAACACCGGGGAGCTGTTTTTT; CDR3: CASSPTLTMNTGELFF
J: TRBJ2-5; V: TRBV11-3; D: -; size: many; DNA: TGTGCCAGCAGCTCCCGGGCAACATTGACCCAGTACTTC; CDR3: CASSSRATLTQYF
J: TRBJ1-5; V: TRBV19; D: -; size: many; DNA: TGTGCCAGTAGTATGGAGATGCTTAGCAATCAGCCCCAGCATTTT; CDR3: CASSMEMLSNQPQHF
J: TRBJ2-1; V: TRBV6-5; D: TRBD2; size: -; DNA: TGTGCCAGCAGTTACTCCCGGACTAGCGGAACACCGTCCTACCTCTCCTACAATGAGCAGTTCTTC; CDR3: CASSYSRTSGTPSYLSYNEQFF
J: TRBJ2-7; V: TRBV14; D: -; size: many; DNA: TGTGCCAGCAGCCAAGAGCCGAGGCGACTAGGGGGTTCCTACGAGCAGTACTTC; CDR3: CASSQEPRRLGGSYEQYF
J: TRBJ1-2; V: TRBV6-5; D: -; size: many; DNA: TGTGCCAGCAGTTCAGATTATGGCTACACCTTC; CDR3: CASSSDYGYTF
J: TRBJ1-3; V: TRBV6-6; D: -; size: many; DNA: TGTGCCAGCAGTTTGACAGGAGCCTCTGGAAACACCATATATTTT; CDR3: CASSLTGASGNTIYF
J: TRBJ2-1; V: TRBV18; D: TRBD2; size: -; DNA: TGTGCCAGCTCACCACTAGCGGGGGGCCTCTACAATGAGCAGTTCTTC; CDR3: CASSPLAGGLYNEQFF
J: TRBJ2-5; V: TRBV11-1; D: -; size: many; DNA: TGTGCCAGCAGCTCCAACGGGGAGACCCAGTACTTC; CDR3: CASSSNGETQYF
J: TRBJ2-7; V: TRBV6-2/TRBV6-3; D: -; size: many; DNA: TGTGCCAGCAGTTACTCGTTCCGGGACGGAGCCTACGAGCAGTACTTC; CDR3: CASSYSFRDGAYEQYF
J: TRBJ2-3; V: TRBV29-1; D: TRBD2; size: medium-sized; DNA: TGCAGCGTTGAAAGAGCGGGAGAAGAGTCAGATACGCAGTATTTT; CDR3: CSVERAGEESDTQYF
J: TRBJ1-1; V: TRBV7-9; D: -; size: many; DNA: TGTGCCAGCAGCTTAGATCGACAGACGAACACTGAAGCTTTCTTT; CDR3: CASSLDRQTNTEAFF
J: TRBJ1-1; V: TRBV7-9; D: TRBD1; size: -; DNA: TGTGCCAGCAGCTCGGGACAGGGAAACACTGAAGCTTTCTTT; CDR3: CASSSGQGNTEAFF
J: TRBJ2-7; V: TRBV12-3/TRBV12-4; D: -; size: many; DNA: TGTGCCAGCAGTTTATTAGGGGCGGAGCAGTACTTC; CDR3: CASSLLGAEQYF
J: TRBJ2-7; V: TRBV19; D: TRBD2; size: many; DNA: TGTGCCCGACGTCGACTAGCGGAAATCTCCTACGAGCAGTACTTC; CDR3: CARRRLAEISYEQYF
J: TRBJ2-7; V: TRBV28; D: -; size: many; DNA: TGTGCCAGCAGAGGGGTAGGTAGCGTCGAGCAGTACTTC; CDR3: CASRGVGSVEQYF
J: TRBJ2-1; V: TRBV4-1; D: TRBD2; size: many; DNA: TGCGCCAGCAGCCAGGCTGAAATAGCGGGAGAGCAGTTCTTC; CDR3: CASSQAEIAGEQFF
J: TRBJ1-2; V: TRBV7-9; D: -; size: many; DNA: TGTGCCAGCAGCTTAGAGGACCCCTGGGGCTACACCTTC; CDR3: CASSLEDPWGYTF
J: TRBJ2-5; V: TRBV20-1; D: TRBD2; size: many; DNA: TGCAGTGTTATCCCGGGACTAGCGGGAGTTGCAGAGACCCAGTACTTC; CDR3: CSVIPGLAGVAETQYF
J: TRBJ1-1; V: TRBV27; D: -; size: many; DNA: TGTGCCAGCAGTCTCTCCTCAGGGGTCACTGAAGCTTTCTTT; CDR3: CASSLSSGVTEAFF
J: TRBJ2-7; V: TRBV20-1; D: -; size: many; DNA: TGCAGTGCTAGAGATAGGACACTTGGGTACGAGCAGTACTTC; CDR3: CSARDRTLGYEQYF
J: TRBJ2-3; V: TRBV28; D: TRBD1; size: many; DNA: TGTGCCAGCAGTTTAGGGACAGGGGGAGATACGCAGTATTTT; CDR3: CASSLGTGGDTQYF
J: TRBJ1-1; V: TRBV11-3; D: -; size: many; DNA: TGTGCCAGCAGCTTTGTCGCAGGGCTGGACACTGAAGCTTTCTTT; CDR3: CASSFVAGLDTEAFF
J: TRBJ2-7; V: TRBV7-2; D: TRBD2; size: -; DNA: TGTGCCAGCAGCCTTGGACTAGCAGGATCATCCTACGAGCAGTACTTC; CDR3: CASSLGLAGSSYEQYF
J: TRBJ2-7; V: TRBV4-1; D: -; size: many; DNA: TGCGCCAGCACCGGTCGCACAGCAGAGCAGTACTTC; CDR3: CASTGRTAEQYF
J: TRBJ2-7; V: TRBV5-6; D: TRBD1; size: -; DNA: TGTGCCAGCGGCTTGGGACAGCCCTACGAGCAGTACTTC; CDR3: CASGLGQPYEQYF
J: TRBJ2-5; V: TRBV7-9; D: -; size: -; DNA: TGTGCCAGCAGCTCCGTAGTACGGCGAGAGACCCAGTACTTC; CDR3: CASSSVVRRETQYF
J: TRBJ2-3; V: TRBV5-4; D: -; size: medium-sized; DNA: TGTGCCAGCAGCTTGGGGCAGGGAGTTCCTGGTACAGATACGCAGTATTTT; CDR3: CASSLGQGVPGTDTQYF
J: TRBJ2-7; V: TRBV29-1; D: -; size: many; DNA: TGCAGCGTTGAATGGGATAGAGACTACGAGCAGTACTTC; CDR3: CSVEWDRDYEQYF
J: TRBJ2-5; V: TRBV12-3/TRBV12-4; D: TRBD2; size: -; DNA: TGTGCCAGCAGGGGGACTAGCGGGAGTCAGGCAGAGACCCAGTACTTC; CDR3: CASRGTSGSQAETQYF
J: TRBJ1-3; V: TRBV12-3/TRBV12-4; D: -; size: -; DNA: TGTGCCAGCAGTGCCGTCGGGGTACCTGGAAACACCATATATTTT; CDR3: CASSAVGVPGNTIYF
J: TRBJ2-7; V: TRBV29-1; D: -; size: many; DNA: TGCAGCGTTGAAGAGGGGATATACGAGCAGTACTTC; CDR3: CSVEEGIYEQYF
J: TRBJ2-1; V: TRBV27; D: TRBD1; size: few; DNA: TGTGCCAGCAGTTCCCCGGGACAGGGGGCTAATGAGCAGTTCTTC; CDR3: CASSSPGQGANEQFF
J: TRBJ2-5; V: TRBV7-2; D: -; size: many; DNA: TGTGCCAGCAGGGCGACAAATTTGCTTGAGACCCAGTACTTC; CDR3: CASRATNLLETQYF
J: TRBJ2-7; V: TRBV5-5; D: -; size: -; DNA: TGTGCCAGCAGCCGGACTAACAAATACGAGCAGTACTTC; CDR3: CASSRTNKYEQYF
J: TRBJ1-1; V: TRBV24-1; D: -; size: many; DNA: TGTGCCACCAGTGCTTCGGGGGGGCGGGGTAGCGAATTAGCCACTGAAGCTTTCTTT; CDR3: CATSASGGRGSELATEAFF
J: TRBJ2-1; V: TRBV9; D: -; size: -; DNA: TGTGCCAGCAGCGTAGCGGGGCTAGCTCTTGGCAATGAGCAGTTCTTC; CDR3: CASSVAGLALGNEQFF
J: TRBJ2-3; V: TRBV27; D: -; size: many; DNA: TGTGCCAGTTCAGGACTCACTAGCACAGATACGCAGTATTTT; CDR3: CASSGLTSTDTQYF
J: TRBJ2-5; V: TRBV20-1; D: -; size: many; DNA: TGCAGTGCTAGAGATCTGGGGGAGGCCACGTCGGGGGAGACCCAGTACTTC; CDR3: CSARDLGEATSGETQYF
J: TRBJ2-1; V: TRBV4-3; D: TRBD2; size: -; DNA: TGCGCCAGCAGCCAGGAACTAGCGGGAGTTTTCAATGAGCAGTCCTTC; CDR3: CASSQELAGVFNEQSF
J: TRBJ1-1; V: TRBV6-6; D: -; size: -; DNA: TGTGCCAGCAGTTCCCCTGGGCGGCCTGAAGCTTTCTTT; CDR3: CASSSPGRPEAFF
J: TRBJ2-3; V: TRBV28; D: TRBD2; size: many; DNA: TGTGCCAGCAGCACGACTAGCGGGAGTTGGGATACGCAGTATTTT; CDR3: CASSTTSGSWDTQYF
J: TRBJ2-3; V: TRBV20-1; D: TRBD2; size: many; DNA: TGCAGTGCTCTTCTGATACTGGCTGGGACTAGCGGGAGTGGGTTGAAGCGAGATACGCAGTATTTT; CDR3: CSALLILAGTSGSGLKRDTQYF
J: TRBJ1-5; V: TRBV7-3; D: -; size: many; DNA: TGTGCCAGCAGCTTAGGATGGAGACAGAGCAATCAGCCCCAGCATTTT; CDR3: CASSLGWRQSNQPQHF
J: TRBJ2-4; V: TRBV6-5; D: -; size: many; DNA: TGTGCCAGCAGTTACAGGAGTATAGCCAAAAACATTCAGTACTTC; CDR3: CASSYRSIAKNIQYF
J: TRBJ1-1; V: TRBV7-9; D: -; size: many; DNA: TGTGCCAGCAGCTCACGGGACCGAACTCACACTGAAGCTTTCTTT; CDR3: CASSSRDRTHTEAFF
J: TRBJ2-3; V: TRBV6-5; D: TRBD1; size: many; DNA: TGTGCCAGCAAGACAGGGGGGTTTAGCACAGATACGCAGTATTTT; CDR3: CASKTGGFSTDTQYF
J: TRBJ2-1; V: TRBV20-1; D: TRBD2; size: many; DNA: TGCAGTGCCATCAGTCTGCGGGAGAGGGGCAATGAGCAGTTCTTC; CDR3: CSAISLRERGNEQFF
J: TRBJ2-7; V: TRBV7-6; D: -; size: many; DNA: TGTGCCAGCAGCTCAGGGGACGAGCAGTACTTC; CDR3: CASSSGDEQYF
J: TRBJ2-7; V: TRBV5-6; D: -; size: many; DNA: TGTGCCAGCAGCTCGACCCGAGGCCGGGCCCCAGCAAACGAGCAGTACTTC; CDR3: CASSSTRGRAPANEQYF
J: TRBJ2-7; V: TRBV11-2; D: -; size: many; DNA: TGTGCCAGCAGCTTACTCCAGGGGAAGTACGAGCAGTACTTC; CDR3: CASSLLQGKYEQYF
J: TRBJ1-1; V: TRBV27; D: -; size: many; DNA: TGTGCCAGCAGTTTATGGGGGACATCTGCCACTGAAGCTTTCTTT; CDR3: CASSLWGTSATEAFF